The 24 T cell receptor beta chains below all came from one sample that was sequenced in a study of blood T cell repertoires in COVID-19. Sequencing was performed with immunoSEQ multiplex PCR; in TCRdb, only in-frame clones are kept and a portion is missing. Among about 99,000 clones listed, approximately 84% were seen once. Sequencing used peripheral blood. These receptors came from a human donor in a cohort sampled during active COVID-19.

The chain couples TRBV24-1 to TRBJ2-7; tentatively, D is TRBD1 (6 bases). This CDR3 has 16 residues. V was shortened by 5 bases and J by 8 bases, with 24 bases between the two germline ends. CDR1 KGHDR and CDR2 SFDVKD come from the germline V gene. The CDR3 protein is CATSASATGTLRKQYF. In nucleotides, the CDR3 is TGTGCCACCAGTGCTTCTGCGACAGGAACACTACGAAAGCAGTACTTC.

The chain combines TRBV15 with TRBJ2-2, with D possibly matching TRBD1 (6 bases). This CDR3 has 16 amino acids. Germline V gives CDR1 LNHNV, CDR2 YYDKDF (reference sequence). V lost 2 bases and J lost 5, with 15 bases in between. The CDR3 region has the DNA TGTGCCACCAGCAGAAGGGACAATTACCCTACCGGGGAGCTGTTTTTT. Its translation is CATSRRDNYPTGELFF.

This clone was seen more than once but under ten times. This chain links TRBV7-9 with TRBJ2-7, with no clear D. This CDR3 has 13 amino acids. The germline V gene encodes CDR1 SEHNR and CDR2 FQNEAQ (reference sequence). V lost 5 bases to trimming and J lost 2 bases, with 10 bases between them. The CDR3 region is CASSPTNPYEQYF. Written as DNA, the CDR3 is TGTGCCAGCAGCCCTACGAATCCCTACGAGCAGTACTTC.

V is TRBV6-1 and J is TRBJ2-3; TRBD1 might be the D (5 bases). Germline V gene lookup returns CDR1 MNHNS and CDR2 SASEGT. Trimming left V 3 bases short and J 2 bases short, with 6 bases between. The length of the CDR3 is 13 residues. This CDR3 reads CASSDGHTDTQYF. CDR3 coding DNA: TGTGCCAGCAGTGACGGACACACAGATACGCAGTATTTT.

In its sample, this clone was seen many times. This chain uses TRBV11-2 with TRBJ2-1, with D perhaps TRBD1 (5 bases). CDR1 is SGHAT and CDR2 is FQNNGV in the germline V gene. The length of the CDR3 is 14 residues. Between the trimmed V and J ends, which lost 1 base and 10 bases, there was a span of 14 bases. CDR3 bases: TGTGCCAGCAGCTTAGGTTCCACAGGCAGGGAGCAGTTCTTC. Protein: CASSLGSTGREQFF. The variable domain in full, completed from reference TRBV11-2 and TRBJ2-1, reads EAGVAQSPRYKIIEKRQSVAFWCNPISGHATLYWYQQILGQGPKLLIQFQNNGVVDDSQLPKDRFSAERLKGVDSTLKIQPAKLEDSAVYLCASSLGSTGREQFFGPGTRLTVL.

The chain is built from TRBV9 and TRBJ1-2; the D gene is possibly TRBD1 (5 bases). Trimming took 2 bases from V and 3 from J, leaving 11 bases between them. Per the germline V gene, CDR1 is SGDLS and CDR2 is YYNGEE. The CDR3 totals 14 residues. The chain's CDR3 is CASSVGGTDYGYTF. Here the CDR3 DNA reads TGTGCCAGCAGCGTGGGGGGAACCGACTATGGCTACACCTTC.

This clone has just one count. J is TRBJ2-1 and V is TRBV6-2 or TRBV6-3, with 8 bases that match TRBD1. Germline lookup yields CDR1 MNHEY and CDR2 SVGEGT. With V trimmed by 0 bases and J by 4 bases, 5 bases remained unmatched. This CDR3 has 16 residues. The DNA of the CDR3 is TGTGCCAGCAGTTACTCGACCCAGGGGGCGTACAATGAGCAGTTCTTC. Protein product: CASSYSTQGAYNEQFF.

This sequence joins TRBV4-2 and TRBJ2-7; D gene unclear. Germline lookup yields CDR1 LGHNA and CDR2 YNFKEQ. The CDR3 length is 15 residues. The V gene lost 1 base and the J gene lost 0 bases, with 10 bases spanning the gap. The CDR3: CASSQAYLSSYEQYF. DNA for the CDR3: TGTGCCAGCAGCCAAGCCTATTTGAGCTCCTACGAGCAGTACTTC.

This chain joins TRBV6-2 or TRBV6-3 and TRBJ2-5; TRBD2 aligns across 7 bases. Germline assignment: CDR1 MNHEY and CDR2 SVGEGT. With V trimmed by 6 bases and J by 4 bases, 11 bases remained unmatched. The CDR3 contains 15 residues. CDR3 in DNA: TGTGCCAGCAGCCCGATCGGGGCGGGAGCAGAGACCCAGTACTTC. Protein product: CASSPIGAGAETQYF.

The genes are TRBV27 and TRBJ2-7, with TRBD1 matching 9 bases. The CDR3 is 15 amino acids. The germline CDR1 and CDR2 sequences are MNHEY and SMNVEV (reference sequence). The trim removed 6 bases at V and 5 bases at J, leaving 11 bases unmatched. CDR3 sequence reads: CASSQEQGARDEQYF. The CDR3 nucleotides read TGTGCCAGCAGCCAGGAACAGGGGGCGCGGGACGAGCAGTACTTC.

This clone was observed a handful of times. CDR3 amino acids: CASSVGYGAGVQETQYF. CDR3 sequence (DNA): TGTGCCAGCAGCGTAGGGTATGGGGCGGGAGTTCAAGAGACCCAGTACTTC. The chain carries TRBV9 and TRBJ2-5; 7 nucleotides line up with TRBD2. Germline loops: CDR1 SGDLS, CDR2 YYNGEE. The V gene end was trimmed by 0 bases and the J gene end by 2 bases; junction bases not matched to a gene: 10. The CDR3 has 17 residues.

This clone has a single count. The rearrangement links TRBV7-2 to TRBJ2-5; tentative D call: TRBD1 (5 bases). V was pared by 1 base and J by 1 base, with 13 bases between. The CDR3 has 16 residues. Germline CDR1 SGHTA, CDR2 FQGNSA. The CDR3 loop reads CASSLGLGPIQETQYF. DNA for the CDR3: TGTGCCAGCAGCTTAGGGTTGGGGCCCATCCAAGAGACCCAGTACTTC.

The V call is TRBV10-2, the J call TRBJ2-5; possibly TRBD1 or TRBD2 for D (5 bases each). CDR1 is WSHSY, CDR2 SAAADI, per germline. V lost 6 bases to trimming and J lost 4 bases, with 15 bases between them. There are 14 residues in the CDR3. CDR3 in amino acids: CASREGIAIETQYF. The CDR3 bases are TGCGCCAGCAGAGAGGGGATAGCGATAGAGACCCAGTACTTC.

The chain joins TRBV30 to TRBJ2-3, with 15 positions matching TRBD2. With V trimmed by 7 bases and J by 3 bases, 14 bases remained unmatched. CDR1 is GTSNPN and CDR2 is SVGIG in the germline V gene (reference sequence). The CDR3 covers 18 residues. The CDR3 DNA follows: TGTGCCTCCTCCGGACTAGCGGGGGGGCCAAGGAGGACAGATACGCAGTATTTT. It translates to CASSGLAGGPRRTDTQYF.

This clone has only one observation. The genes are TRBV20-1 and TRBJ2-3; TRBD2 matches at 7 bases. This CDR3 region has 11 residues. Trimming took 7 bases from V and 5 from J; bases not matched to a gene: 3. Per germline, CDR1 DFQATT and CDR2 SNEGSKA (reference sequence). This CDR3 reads CSDTGGDTQYF. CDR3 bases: TGCAGTGATACGGGGGGAGATACGCAGTATTTT.

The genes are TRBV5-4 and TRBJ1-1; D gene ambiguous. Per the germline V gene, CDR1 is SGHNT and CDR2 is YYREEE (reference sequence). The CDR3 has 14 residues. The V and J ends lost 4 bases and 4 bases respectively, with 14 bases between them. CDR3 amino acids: CASSPTATGTEAFF. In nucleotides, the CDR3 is TGTGCCAGCAGCCCAACCGCCACGGGCACTGAAGCTTTCTTT.

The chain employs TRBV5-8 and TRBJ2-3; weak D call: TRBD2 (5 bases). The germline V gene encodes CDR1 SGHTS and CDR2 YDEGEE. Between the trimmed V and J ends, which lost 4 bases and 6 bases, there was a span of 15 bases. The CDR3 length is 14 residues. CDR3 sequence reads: CASSKRSGLDTQYF. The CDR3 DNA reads TGTGCCAGCAGCAAGCGATCGGGGTTGGATACGCAGTATTTT.

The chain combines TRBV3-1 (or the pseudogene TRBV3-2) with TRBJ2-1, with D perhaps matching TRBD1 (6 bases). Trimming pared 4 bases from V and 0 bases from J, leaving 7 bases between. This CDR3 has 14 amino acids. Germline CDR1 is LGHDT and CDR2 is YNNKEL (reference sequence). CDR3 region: CASSRTVSYNEQFF. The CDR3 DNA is TGTGCCAGCAGCCGGACAGTCTCCTACAATGAGCAGTTCTTC.

CDR3 amino acids: CASSAGGPAGNTIYF. The CDR3 DNA reads as TGTGCCAGCAGCGCGGGGGGGCCAGCTGGAAACACCATATATTTT. The chain carries TRBV27 and TRBJ1-3, with D tentatively TRBD1 (6 bases). The V and J ends lost 6 bases and 2 bases respectively, with 14 bases between them. The CDR3 spans 15 residues. Per the germline V gene, CDR1 is MNHEY and CDR2 is SMNVEV (reference sequence).

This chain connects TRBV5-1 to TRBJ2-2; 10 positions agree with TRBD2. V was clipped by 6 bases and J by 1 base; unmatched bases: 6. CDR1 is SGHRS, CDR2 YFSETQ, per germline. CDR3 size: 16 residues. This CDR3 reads CASTSLAGVNTGELFF. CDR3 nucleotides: TGCGCCAGCACCTCCCTAGCGGGAGTGAACACCGGGGAGCTGTTTTTT.

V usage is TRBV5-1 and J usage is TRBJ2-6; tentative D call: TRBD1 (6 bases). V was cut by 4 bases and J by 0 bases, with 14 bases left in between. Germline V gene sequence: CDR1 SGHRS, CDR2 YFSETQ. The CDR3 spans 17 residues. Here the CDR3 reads CASSLSTGRSGANVLTF. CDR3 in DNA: TGCGCCAGCAGCCTGTCGACAGGCCGCTCTGGGGCCAACGTCCTGACTTTC.

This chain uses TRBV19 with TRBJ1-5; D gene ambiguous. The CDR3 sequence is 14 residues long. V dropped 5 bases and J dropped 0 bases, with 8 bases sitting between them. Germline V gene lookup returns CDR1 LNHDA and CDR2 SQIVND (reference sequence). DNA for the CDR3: TGTGCCAGTAGTTCCGGTCATAGCAATCAGCCCCAGCATTTT. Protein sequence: CASSSGHSNQPQHF.

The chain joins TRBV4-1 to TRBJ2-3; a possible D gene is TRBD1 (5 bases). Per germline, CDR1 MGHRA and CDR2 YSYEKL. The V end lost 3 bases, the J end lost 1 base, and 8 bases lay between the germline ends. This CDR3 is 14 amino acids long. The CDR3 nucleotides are TGCGCCAGCAGCCATGGGGCAGGCACAGATACGCAGTATTTT. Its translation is CASSHGAGTDTQYF.

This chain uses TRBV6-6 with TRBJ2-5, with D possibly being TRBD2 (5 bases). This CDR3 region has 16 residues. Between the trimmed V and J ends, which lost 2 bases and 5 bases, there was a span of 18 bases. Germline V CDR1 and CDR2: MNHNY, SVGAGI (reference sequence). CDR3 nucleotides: TGTGCCAGCAGTTACAGGCCTAGTGAGGGCAGGGAGACCCAGTACTTC. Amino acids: CASSYRPSEGRETQYF.